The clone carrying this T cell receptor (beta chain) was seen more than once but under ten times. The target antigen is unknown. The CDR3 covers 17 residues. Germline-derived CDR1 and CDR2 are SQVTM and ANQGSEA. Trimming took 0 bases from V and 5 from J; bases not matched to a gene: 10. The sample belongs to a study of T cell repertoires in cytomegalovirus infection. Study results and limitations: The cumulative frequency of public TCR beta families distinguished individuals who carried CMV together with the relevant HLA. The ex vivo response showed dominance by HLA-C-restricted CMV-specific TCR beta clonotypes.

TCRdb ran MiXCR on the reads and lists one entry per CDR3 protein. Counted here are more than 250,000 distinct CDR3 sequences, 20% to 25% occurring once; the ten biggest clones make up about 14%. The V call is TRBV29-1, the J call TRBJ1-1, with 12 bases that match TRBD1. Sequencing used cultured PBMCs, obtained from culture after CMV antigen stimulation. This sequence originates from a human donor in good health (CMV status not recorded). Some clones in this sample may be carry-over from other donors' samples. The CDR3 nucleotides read TGCAGCGTTGAAGATCTTCGGGACAGGGGGCTGAGGACTGAAGCTTTCTTT. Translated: CSVEDLRDRGLRTEAFF.